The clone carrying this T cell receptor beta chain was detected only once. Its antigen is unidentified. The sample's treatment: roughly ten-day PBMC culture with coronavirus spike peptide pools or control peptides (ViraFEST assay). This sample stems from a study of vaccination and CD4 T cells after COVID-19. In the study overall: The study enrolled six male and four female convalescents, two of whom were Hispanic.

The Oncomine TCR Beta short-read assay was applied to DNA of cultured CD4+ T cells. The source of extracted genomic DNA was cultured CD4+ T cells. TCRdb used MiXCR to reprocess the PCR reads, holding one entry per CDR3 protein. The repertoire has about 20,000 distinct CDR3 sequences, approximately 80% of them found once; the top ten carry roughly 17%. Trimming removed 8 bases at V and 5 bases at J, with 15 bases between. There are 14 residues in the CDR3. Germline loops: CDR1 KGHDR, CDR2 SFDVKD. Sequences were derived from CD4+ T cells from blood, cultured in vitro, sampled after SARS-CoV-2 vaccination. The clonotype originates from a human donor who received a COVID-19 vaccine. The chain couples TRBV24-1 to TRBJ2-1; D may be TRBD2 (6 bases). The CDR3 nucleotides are TGTGCCACCATGGAGGGTCCACGAAACAATGAGCAGTTCTTC. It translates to CATMEGPRNNEQFF.